This section outlines one TCR beta chain sequence together with its context. As yet, its antigen is unknown. This sample was taken from a study of T cell responses to AZD1222 COVID-19 vaccine. Overall study findings and caveats: The sample set comprised mostly white British donors with more females, and clonal diversity was possibly underestimated. A reported finding is that nearly half of spike-specific TCRs target unmutated variant regions. Only 5 or 6 people who got AZD1222 tested seropositive at baseline.

This CDR3 is built from 17 residues. V gave up 1 base and J gave up 2 bases; unmatched junction bases: 2. The germline CDR1 and CDR2 sequences are SGHRS and YFSETQ. The method was immunoSEQ multiplex PCR; TCRdb's version includes in-frame clones alone and lacks a portion of them. The sample records 90,000 to 140,000 clones, 88% being singletons. This chain links TRBV5-1 with TRBJ2-6; 11 bases match TRBD1. The receptor was derived from an adult in good health. The sequences come from peripheral blood, collected on day 0 of AZD1222 vaccination. The CDR3 sequence is CASSLWTGGAGANVLTF. The CDR3 DNA reads as TGCGCCAGCAGCTTGTGGACAGGGGGCGCTGGGGCCAACGTCCTGACTTTC.